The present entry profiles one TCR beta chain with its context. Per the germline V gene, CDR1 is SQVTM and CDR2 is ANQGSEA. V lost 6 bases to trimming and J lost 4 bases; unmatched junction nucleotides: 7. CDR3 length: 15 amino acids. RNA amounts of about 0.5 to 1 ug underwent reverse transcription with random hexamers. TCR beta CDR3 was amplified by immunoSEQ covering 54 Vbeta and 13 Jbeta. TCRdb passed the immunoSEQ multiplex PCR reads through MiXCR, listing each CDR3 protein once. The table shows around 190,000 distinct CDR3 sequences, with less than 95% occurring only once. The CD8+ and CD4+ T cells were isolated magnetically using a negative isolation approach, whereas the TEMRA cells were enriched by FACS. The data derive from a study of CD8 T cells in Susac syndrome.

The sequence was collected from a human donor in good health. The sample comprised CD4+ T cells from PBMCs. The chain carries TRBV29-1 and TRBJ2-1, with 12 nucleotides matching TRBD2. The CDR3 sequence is CSVTSGGLPYNEQFF. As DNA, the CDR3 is TGCAGCGTGACTAGCGGGGGCCTACCTTACAATGAGCAGTTCTTC.